Reported below is one T cell receptor (beta chain). The antigen remains unidentified. Germline V lookup: CDR1 DFQATT, CDR2 SNEGSKA (reference sequence). V was pared by 6 bases and J by 1 base, with 19 bases between. The length of the CDR3 is 15 residues. This sample was taken from a study of response to subunit inactivated influenza vaccine. Study results and limitations: The authors offered the suggestion that each seasonal influenza vaccination recruits few new T cells.

TCRdb redid the calling of the RT-PCR reads with MiXCR, one entry per CDR3 protein. The table shows fewer than 350,000 distinct CDR3 sequences, with 21% occurring only once. The TCR sequence derives from a man in his fifties or sixties who received an inactivated influenza vaccine. The material sequenced was PBMCs from blood, taken less than 22 months after vaccination. This chain joins TRBV20-1 and TRBJ2-7; a possible D gene is TRBD2 (7 bases). CDR3 sequence: CSATGWASGSYEQYF. Written as DNA, the CDR3 is TGCAGTGCAACAGGGTGGGCTAGCGGATCCTACGAGCAGTACTTC.